Listed below are T cell receptor beta chains from one sample, sequenced in a study of blood T cell repertoires in COVID-19. The method was immunoSEQ multiplex PCR; TCRdb's version includes in-frame clones alone and lacks a portion of them. In the table there are around 46,000 clones, under 85% of which are singletons. The sample consisted of peripheral blood. These receptors all come from a human donor in a cohort sampled during active COVID-19. Both conserved end residues are part of each CDR3. The D gene is left open where the match is weak. Size tells how often a clone was seen (once, few, many) or the class of an expanded clone, and some rows leave it out.

J gene | clone size | D gene | V gene | CDR3 protein | CDR3 DNA
TRBJ2-5 | . | . | TRBV19 | CASSIVGGGGRGETQYF | TGTGCCAGTAGTATAGTGGGCGGGGGCGGTCGGGGAGAGACCCAGTACTTC
TRBJ1-5 | . | TRBD1 | TRBV19 | CASSRDRDQPQHF | TGTGCCAGTAGCCGGGACAGGGATCAGCCCCAGCATTTT
TRBJ1-1 | . | . | TRBV6-5 | CASSYRGNTEAFF | TGTGCCAGCAGTTATCGGGGGAACACTGAAGCTTTCTTT
TRBJ2-7 | . | TRBD2 | TRBV6-6 | CASSPPPSSGGLITSYEQYF | TGTGCCAGCAGCCCACCGCCCTCTAGCGGGGGACTCATTACCTCCTACGAGCAGTACTTC
TRBJ2-7 | . | . | TRBV19 | CASSIAKEYEQYF | TGTGCCAGTAGTATAGCCAAGGAGTACGAGCAGTACTTC
TRBJ1-1 | . | . | TRBV5-8 | CASSLRGARAEAFF | TGTGCCAGCAGCTTGCGGGGGGCCAGGGCTGAAGCTTTCTTT
TRBJ2-1 | once | . | TRBV5-8 | CASSGSFRVMYEQFF | TGTGCCAGCAGCGGAAGCTTCAGGGTAATGTATGAGCAGTTCTTC
TRBJ1-1 | . | TRBD1 | TRBV12-5 | CASVLVQGEAFF | TGTGCTAGTGTTCTCGTACAGGGGGAGGCTTTCTTT
TRBJ2-1 | . | . | TRBV28 | CASRTVNEQFF | TGTGCCAGTAGAACGGTCAATGAGCAGTTCTTC
TRBJ1-1 | . | . | TRBV5-1 | CASSLSPVNTEAFF | TGCGCCAGCAGCTTGTCCCCAGTGAACACTGAAGCTTTCTTT
TRBJ1-6 | once | . | TRBV19 | CASSIGGQYNSPLHF | TGTGCCAGTAGTATAGGAGGACAGTATAATTCACCCCTCCACTTT
TRBJ2-5 | . | TRBD2 | TRBV11-3 | CASSPNSGRGETQYF | TGTGCCAGCAGCCCCAACAGCGGGAGGGGAGAGACCCAGTACTTC
TRBJ1-1 | . | TRBD1 | TRBV27 | CASSRWSTGAPEAFF | TGTGCCAGCAGTCGGTGGTCCACAGGGGCACCTGAAGCTTTCTTT
TRBJ2-2 | once | . | TRBV9 | CASSVTGQNTGELFF | TGTGCCAGCAGCGTTACGGGACAGAACACCGGGGAGCTGTTTTTT
TRBJ2-7 | . | . | TRBV24-1 | CATSDLGGWQYF | TGTGCCACCAGTGACCTCGGCGGGTGGCAGTACTTC
TRBJ1-5 | once | TRBD1 | TRBV2 | CASRLDRGPGEPQHF | TGTGCCAGCAGACTAGACAGGGGTCCCGGGGAGCCCCAGCATTTT
TRBJ2-7 | few | . | TRBV9 | CASSVGLDLPEQYF | TGTGCCAGCAGCGTAGGGCTAGATCTTCCCGAGCAGTACTTC
TRBJ2-2 | . | . | TRBV5-1 | CASSLSLVDTGELFF | TGCGCCAGCAGCTTGTCCCTAGTTGACACCGGGGAGCTGTTTTTT
TRBJ2-3 | . | TRBD1 | TRBV5-1 | CASSPGGMSTDTQYF | TGCGCCAGCAGCCCAGGGGGCATGAGTACAGATACGCAGTATTTT
TRBJ2-7 | . | TRBD2 | TRBV6-2/TRBV6-3 | CASSYSWASGSFSEQYF | TGTGCCAGCAGTTACTCGTGGGCTAGCGGGAGTTTTTCCGAGCAGTACTTC
TRBJ1-5 | . | . | TRBV21-1 | CASKGHKNQPQHF | TGTGCCAGCAAAGGACATAAGAATCAGCCCCAGCATTTT
TRBJ2-1 | . | TRBD2 | TRBV4-1 | CASSQDTGGGSYNEQFF | TGCGCCAGCAGCCAAGATACAGGCGGGGGAAGCTACAATGAGCAGTTCTTC
TRBJ1-2 | . | TRBD1 | TRBV2 | CASSQAGGPNYGYTF | TGTGCCAGCAGTCAGGCAGGGGGCCCTAACTATGGCTACACCTTC
TRBJ1-1 | few | . | TRBV5-5 | CASSLIGGSTEAFF | TGTGCCAGCAGCTTGATTGGGGGGAGCACTGAAGCTTTCTTT
TRBJ1-2 | . | TRBD1 | TRBV10-1 | CASKQGAHYGYTF | TGCGCCAGTAAACAGGGGGCTCACTATGGCTACACCTTC
TRBJ2-5 | . | TRBD1 | TRBV30 | CATNPLGQARETQYF | TGTGCCACAAACCCCCTCGGACAGGCCCGGGAGACCCAGTACTTC
TRBJ2-2 | . | . | TRBV7-6 | CASSLRRLERLTGELFF | TGTGCCAGCAGCCTAAGGAGACTAGAACGACTGACCGGGGAGCTGTTTTTT
TRBJ2-1 | . | TRBD2 | TRBV4-2 | CASSPQGSRGAAFEQFF | TGTGCCAGCAGCCCCCAAGGATCGCGGGGGGCGGCTTTCGAGCAGTTCTTC
TRBJ2-5 | . | . | TRBV11-2 | CASSSSRGQQETQYF | TGTGCCAGCAGCTCCTCGAGAGGACAGCAAGAGACCCAGTACTTC
TRBJ2-1 | . | TRBD1 | TRBV11-3 | CASSLDVTGSFNEQFF | TGTGCCAGCAGCTTAGATGTGACAGGGAGTTTCAATGAGCAGTTCTTC
TRBJ2-3 | . | TRBD2 | TRBV7-2 | CASSFGLAGGDTQYF | TGTGCCAGCAGCTTTGGACTAGCGGGAGGCGATACGCAGTATTTT
TRBJ1-2 | . | . | TRBV2 | CASSYGVRGYTF | TGTGCCAGCAGCTACGGGGTCCGAGGCTACACCTTC
TRBJ1-2 | once | . | TRBV24-1 | CATSDPTVNYGYTF | TGTGCCACCAGTGACCCGACAGTTAACTATGGCTACACCTTC
TRBJ2-7 | . | . | TRBV11-3 | CASSYVQGSYEQYF | TGTGCCAGCAGCTACGTCCAGGGATCGTACGAGCAGTACTTC
TRBJ1-1 | few | . | TRBV29-1 | CSADEGAEAFF | TGCAGCGCCGACGAGGGAGCGGAAGCTTTCTTT
TRBJ2-3 | . | TRBD2 | TRBV5-1 | CASSLGGATADTQYF | TGCGCCAGCAGCCTCGGGGGGGCTACGGCAGATACGCAGTATTTT
TRBJ1-1 | . | TRBD1 | TRBV28 | CASTSTGMNTEAFF | TGTGCCAGCACATCGACAGGGATGAACACTGAAGCTTTCTTT